A selection of T cell receptor beta chains follows, all from one sample in a study of cytomegalovirus exposure and HLA in healthy donors. Measured with immunoSEQ multiplex PCR; TCRdb has only the in-frame clones, and not every one. The profile shows more than 35,000 clones, around 68% of them singletons. What was sequenced was PBMCs. The origin of the receptors is a man aged 35 to 55 in good health and CMV-seronegative. Both conserved end residues are part of each CDR3. The D gene is left open where the match is weak. Only part of the rows carry a size: once, few, many, or a class if the clone is expanded.

abundance,j_gene,v_gene,d_gene,CDR3nt,CDR3aa
NA,TRBJ2-7,TRBV28,TRBD1,TGTGCCAGCAGTTTATCCGGGACAGGGGCCTACGAGCAGTACTTC,CASSLSGTGAYEQYF
NA,TRBJ1-2,TRBV14,TRBD1,TGTGCCAGCAGCCGAGATCAGGGGGTTGCATATGGCTACACCTTC,CASSRDQGVAYGYTF
NA,TRBJ1-1,TRBV7-6,NA,TGTGCCAGCAGTTTCCAGGGGAACACTGAAGCTTTCTTT,CASSFQGNTEAFF
NA,TRBJ2-7,TRBV28,TRBD2,TGTGCCAGCAGGCTAGCGGAGGACTCCTACGAGCAGTACTTC,CASRLAEDSYEQYF
NA,TRBJ2-7,TRBV30,TRBD1,TGTGCCTGGAGTGTAGGGGGGACAGGGTCCTACGAGCAGTACTTC,CAWSVGGTGSYEQYF
NA,TRBJ2-1,TRBV4-1,TRBD2,TGCGCCAGCAGCCAACCACTAGCGGGGGGGAGAAATGAGCAGTTCTTC,CASSQPLAGGRNEQFF
NA,TRBJ1-4,TRBV2,NA,TGTGCCAGCAGTGGCCGAGGGACTCCAACTAATGAAAAACTGTTTTTT,CASSGRGTPTNEKLFF
NA,TRBJ2-1,TRBV18,TRBD1,TGTGCCAGCTCCCCGGACAGGGCAGGGAATGAGCAGTTCTTC,CASSPDRAGNEQFF
NA,TRBJ1-3,TRBV5-1,TRBD1,TGCGCCAGCAGCTTGGGGCCACAGGGGTCTGGAAACACCATATATTTT,CASSLGPQGSGNTIYF
NA,TRBJ1-6,TRBV6-6,NA,TGTGCCAGCAGTTACTCGCCAGGGTTTAATAATTCACCCCTCCACTTT,CASSYSPGFNNSPLHF
NA,TRBJ2-1,TRBV30,NA,TGTGCCTGGAGTGTCTGGGCGCATGAGCAGTTCTTC,CAWSVWAHEQFF
NA,TRBJ2-7,TRBV5-1,NA,TGCGCCAGCAGCTTGCAGGGTGACGAGCAGTACTTC,CASSLQGDEQYF
NA,TRBJ2-5,TRBV27,NA,TGTGCCAGCATTCTAGAGACGGCGGAGACCCAGTACTTC,CASILETAETQYF
NA,TRBJ1-1,TRBV30,TRBD1,TGTGCAGCGACCCCCCAGGGGGCCCGGGCTTTCTTT,CAATPQGARAFF
few,TRBJ2-7,TRBV6-5,NA,TGTGCCAGCAGTCTAGGAAAATCCTACGAGCAGTACTTC,CASSLGKSYEQYF
NA,TRBJ2-3,TRBV20-1,NA,TGCAGTGCGGCCGGGGATGGCACGCAGTATTTT,CSAAGDGTQYF
NA,TRBJ1-1,TRBV4-2,TRBD1,TGTGCCAGCAGCCAAGGCGACAGGGGCATGAACACTGAAGCTTTCTTT,CASSQGDRGMNTEAFF
NA,TRBJ2-3,TRBV30,NA,TGTGCCTGGAGTGTAGGGGAGGCTACGCAGTATTTT,CAWSVGEATQYF
NA,TRBJ2-3,TRBV11-2,TRBD2,TGTGCCAGCAGCTTAGCTCCGGGACTAGCGGTAGATACGCAGTATTTT,CASSLAPGLAVDTQYF
NA,TRBJ1-4,TRBV5-8,NA,TGTGCCAGCAGCAGGGGCCCCGGGGGTGCGGCTAATGAAAAACTGTTTTTT,CASSRGPGGAANEKLFF